This entry lists 20 T cell receptor beta chains sequenced from one sample in a study of CD8+CD57+ T cells in acquired aplastic anemia. TCR beta VDJ and CDR3 profiling used genomic DNA as template. MiXCR, applied by TCRdb to the reads, yields one record per CDR3 protein. The repertoire consists of roughly 150,000 distinct CDR3 sequences, with 40% to 55% occurring once and the leading ten covering about 3%. The authors sequenced patients whose flow cytometry had shown CD8+CD57+ cell expansion. Sequencing used sorted CD4+, CD8+, or CD8+CD57+ T cells (not recorded which) from PBMCs. These receptor sequences come from a human donor with aplastic anemia.

V and J are TRBV6-5 and TRBJ1-1; tentatively, D is TRBD1 (6 bases). The CDR3 loop spans 15 amino acids. The V end was cut by 2 bases, the J end by 3 bases, with 13 bases between. In germline, CDR1 is MNHEY, CDR2 SVGAGI. As DNA, the CDR3 is TGTGCCAGCAGTTACACGATAGGGGGAGACACTGAAGCTTTCTTT. This codes for CASSYTIGGDTEAFF.

This chain joins TRBV5-1 and TRBJ2-7; D may be TRBD1 (5 bases). V was clipped by 3 bases and J by 7 bases, with 14 bases between them. The CDR3 totals 13 residues. Germline CDR1 SGHRS, CDR2 YFSETQ. CDR3 region: CASSSPGQDEQYF. The DNA for the CDR3 is TGCGCCAGCAGCTCGCCAGGGCAGGATGAGCAGTACTTC. Using reference TRBV5-1 and TRBJ2-7 for the parts outside the CDR3, the full variable domain is KAGVTQTPRYLIKTRGQQVTLSCSPISGHRSVSWYQQTPGQGLQFLFEYFSETQRNKGNFPGRFSGRQFSNSRSEMNVSTLELGDSALYLCASSSPGQDEQYFGPGTRLTVT.

This clonotype was detected only a few times. The genes are TRBV3-1 and TRBJ1-1; TRBD1 matches at 10 bases. The CDR3 length is 17 residues. The J segment lost 4 bases and the V segment lost 5 bases, leaving 13 bases of the junction unmatched. CDR1 and CDR2 from the germline V gene are LGHDT and YNNKEL (reference sequence). The CDR3 nucleotides are TGTGCCAGCAGCGCCCGGGACAGGGGCGCATGGAGCACTGAAGCTTTCTTT. Residues: CASSARDRGAWSTEAFF.

This clonotype was observed at least ten times. The V and J genes are TRBV5-6 and TRBJ2-5; the match to TRBD2 covers 14 bases. The CDR3 covers 17 residues. The germline V gene has CDR1 SGHDT and CDR2 YYEEEE. V dropped 2 bases and J dropped 5; count of bases not matched to a gene: 8. Written as DNA, the CDR3 is TGTGCCAGCAGCTTCGGTCCGGGACTAGCGGGAGAGGAGACCCAGTACTTC. Translating gives CASSFGPGLAGEETQYF.

This clonotype was seen many times. The chain carries TRBV7-8 and TRBJ1-1; D possibly corresponds to TRBD1 (5 bases). This CDR3 is 14 amino acids long. The V end lost 2 bases, the J end lost 8 bases, and 15 bases lay between the germline ends. CDR1 and CDR2 from the germline V gene are SGHVS and FQNEAQ. This CDR3 reads CASSLSQRGGEAFF. The CDR3 DNA follows: TGTGCCAGCAGCTTAAGTCAGAGGGGTGGGGAAGCTTTCTTT.

The chain has TRBV5-1 and TRBJ2-1; D gene ambiguous. V shed 3 bases and J shed 7 bases, with 17 bases lying between them. The CDR3 has 15 amino acids. CDR1 is SGHRS and CDR2 is YFSETQ in the germline V gene. Here the CDR3 reads CASSSGPLVLNEQFF. CDR3 DNA: TGCGCCAGCAGCTCCGGGCCTTTGGTACTAAATGAGCAGTTCTTC.

In this sample, this clonotype turned up many times. The J gene is TRBJ1-1, the V gene TRBV19; D gene ambiguous. From germline, CDR1 is LNHDA and CDR2 SQIVND (reference sequence). The V and J ends lost 5 bases and 1 base respectively, with 11 bases between them. The CDR3 loop spans 14 amino acids. CDR3 region: CASSGEAWNTEAFF. Here the CDR3 DNA reads TGTGCCAGTAGTGGTGAGGCCTGGAACACTGAAGCTTTCTTT.

This clonotype showed up many times. J is TRBJ2-7 and V is TRBV12-3 or TRBV12-4, with TRBD2 matching over 13 bases. This CDR3 is 15 amino acids long. Trimming took 7 bases from V and 2 from J; bases not matched to a gene: 5. Here the CDR3 DNA reads TGTGCCAGCACTCCGGGACTAGCGGGACCCTACGAGCAGTACTTC. It codes for CASTPGLAGPYEQYF.

The chain has TRBV9 and TRBJ2-1; D is perhaps TRBD2 (6 bases). The germline V gene encodes CDR1 SGDLS and CDR2 YYNGEE. The CDR3 consists of 14 residues. The V gene lost 0 bases and the J gene lost 6 bases, with 10 bases spanning the gap. The CDR3 nucleotides read TGTGCCAGCAGCGTAGGAGCGGGTAGCAATGAGCAGTTCTTC. Its translation is CASSVGAGSNEQFF.

The V call is TRBV7-9, the J call TRBJ2-5, with 11 bases aligning to TRBD1. The CDR3 sequence is 15 residues long. Germline V gene data show CDR1 as SEHNR and CDR2 as FQNEAQ (reference sequence). The V and J ends lost 5 bases and 5 bases, in that order; junction bases with no gene match: 7. The CDR3 protein is CASSRDRGKVETQYF. DNA for the CDR3: TGTGCCAGCAGCAGGGACAGGGGGAAGGTCGAGACCCAGTACTTC. Full variable domain (remainder filled in from reference TRBV7-9 and TRBJ2-5): DTGVSQNPRHKITKRGQNVTFRCDPISEHNRLYWYRQTLGQGPEFLTYFQNEAQLEKSRLLSDRFSAERPKGSFSTLEIQRTEQGDSAMYLCASSRDRGKVETQYFGPGTRLLVL.

This clonotype was detected ten times or more. This sequence joins TRBV11-2 and TRBJ1-5, with D perhaps matching TRBD1 (5 bases). CDR1 and CDR2 from the germline V gene are SGHAT and FQNNGV. The CDR3 loop spans 18 amino acids. V lost 2 bases and J lost 0, with 17 bases in between. This chain's CDR3 is CASSLQGLPTGSNQPQHF. Written as DNA, the CDR3 is TGTGCCAGCAGCTTACAGGGCCTCCCGACGGGTAGCAATCAGCCCCAGCATTTT.

This clonotype has a handful of counts. The chain combines TRBV6-1 with TRBJ1-5; 8 nucleotides match TRBD1. This CDR3 has 15 amino acids. Trimming cost V 7 bases and J 1 base; bases outside gene matches: 6. Germline CDR1 MNHNS, CDR2 SASEGT. The CDR3 region is CASTQDRVSNQPQHF. CDR3 coding DNA: TGTGCCAGCACCCAGGACAGGGTAAGCAATCAGCCCCAGCATTTT.

This clonotype was counted ten times or more. This rearrangement joins TRBV5-4 to TRBJ2-1; a possible D gene is TRBD1 (6 bases). With 1 base removed from V and 7 bases from J, the gap between germline ends came to 15 bases. Germline CDR1 reads SGHNT; CDR2 reads YYREEE (reference sequence). The CDR3 extends over 15 amino acids. CDR3 DNA: TGTGCCAGCAGCTTGACCCCTCAGGGGATGAATGAGCAGTTCTTC. Translation gives CASSLTPQGMNEQFF. The variable domain in full, completed from reference TRBV5-4 and TRBJ2-1, reads ETGVTQSPTHLIKTRGQQVTLRCSSQSGHNTVSWYQQALGQGPQFIFQYYREEENGRGNFPPRFSGLQFPNYSSELNVNALELDDSALYLCASSLTPQGMNEQFFGPGTRLTVL.

This clonotype was seen more than once but under ten times. The rearrangement joins TRBV10-3 to TRBJ2-7; the match to TRBD1 covers 10 bases. The junction had 5 bases not matched to a gene; V was cut back by 10 bases and J by 2 bases. The CDR3 loop spans 13 amino acids. CDR1 is ENHRY, CDR2 SYGVKD, per germline. CDR3 protein: CASGQGEPYEQYF. The CDR3 nucleotides read TGTGCCAGTGGACAGGGGGAACCCTACGAGCAGTACTTC.

The V gene is TRBV5-1, the J gene TRBJ2-2; TRBD2 aligns across 12 bases. V gave up 4 bases and J gave up 4 bases; unmatched junction bases: 8. Germline CDR1 reads SGHRS; CDR2 reads YFSETQ. This CDR3 region has 17 residues. The CDR3 loop is CASSGSTSGSVTGELFF. The DNA for the CDR3 is TGCGCCAGCAGCGGATCGACTAGCGGGAGTGTCACCGGGGAGCTGTTTTTT.

V usage is TRBV11-2 and J usage is TRBJ2-7; 10 positions match TRBD2. V lost 3 bases to trimming and J lost 6 bases; unmatched junction nucleotides: 17. This CDR3 has 18 residues. The V gene's germline CDR1 is SGHAT and CDR2 FQNNGV. The DNA for the CDR3 is TGTGCCAGCAGCTTTAGACAGGGGCGGCTAGCGGGAGCTGTCGAGCAGTACTTC. It codes for CASSFRQGRLAGAVEQYF. The variable domain in full, completed from reference TRBV11-2 and TRBJ2-7, reads EAGVAQSPRYKIIEKRQSVAFWCNPISGHATLYWYQQILGQGPKLLIQFQNNGVVDDSQLPKDRFSAERLKGVDSTLKIQPAKLEDSAVYLCASSFRQGRLAGAVEQYFGPGTRLTVT.

V is TRBV20-1 and J is TRBJ2-3; weak D call: TRBD2 (7 bases). The V gene lost 1 base and the J gene lost 0 bases, with 17 bases spanning the gap. The CDR3 runs to 17 residues. The V gene's germline CDR1 is DFQATT and CDR2 SNEGSKA (reference sequence). The CDR3 here is CSARGRVGGPSTDTQYF. As DNA, the CDR3 is TGCAGTGCTAGAGGTCGGGTCGGGGGGCCGAGCACAGATACGCAGTATTTT.

The V and J genes are TRBV7-9 and TRBJ2-3; TRBD1 matches 7 bases. V shed 5 bases, J shed 5 bases, and the junction held 7 bases outside the gene matches. The germline CDR1 and CDR2 sequences are SEHNR and FQNEAQ (reference sequence). The CDR3 totals 14 residues. DNA of the CDR3: TGTGCCAGCAGCGAGGGCCAGGGGGAAGATACGCAGTATTTT. This translates into CASSEGQGEDTQYF.

V is TRBV16 and J is TRBJ1-4; 10 bases are shared with TRBD1. This CDR3 spans 15 amino acids. The J segment lost 6 bases and the V segment lost 2 bases, leaving 3 bases of the junction unmatched. Looked up from germline, CDR1 is KGHSY and CDR2 is FQNENV. The CDR3 DNA follows: TGTGCCAGCAGCCAAACCGGGACAGGGGATGAAAAACTGTTTTTT. Its translation is CASSQTGTGDEKLFF.

This clonotype was seen a handful of times. This chain uses TRBV2 with TRBJ1-2; perhaps TRBD1 as D (5 bases). There are 14 residues in the CDR3. The V and J ends lost 6 bases and 1 base respectively, with 12 bases between them. Germline assignment: CDR1 SNHLY and CDR2 FYNNEI. The CDR3 DNA follows: TGTGCCAGCAGCCTGATTCAGGGTAACTATGGCTACACCTTC. Translating gives CASSLIQGNYGYTF.